Listed here is a single TCR beta chain. This record belongs to a study of cytomegalovirus exposure and HLA in healthy donors. Across the study: Approximately 200 million T cells yielded fewer than 120 million unique TCR beta sequences in earlier analysis. As released early, the data held around 80 million unique TCRs from HLA-typed donors.

Sampled while nominally healthy, donors likely had unrecorded immune exposures. The PCR used 60 Vbeta and 13 Jbeta primers. Profiling relied on immunoSEQ multiplex PCR, and the TCRdb table lists in-frame clones only, not all of them. Of 12,000 to 15,000 clones listed, 55% to 75% were seen once; the top ten hold about 15%. Germline CDR1 is SGDLS and CDR2 is YYNGEE. After removal of 3 bases from V and 6 bases from J, the junction contained 3 bases not matched to a gene. CDR3 size: 13 residues. This chain uses TRBV9 with TRBJ2-3; 8 nucleotides match TRBD2. This sequence was found in a woman aged 50 to 60 in good health and CMV-seropositive. Material: PBMCs. In DNA form, the CDR3 reads TGTGCCAGCAGCGGCCCGGGAGGGGATACGCAGTATTTT. It is translated as CASSGPGGDTQYF.